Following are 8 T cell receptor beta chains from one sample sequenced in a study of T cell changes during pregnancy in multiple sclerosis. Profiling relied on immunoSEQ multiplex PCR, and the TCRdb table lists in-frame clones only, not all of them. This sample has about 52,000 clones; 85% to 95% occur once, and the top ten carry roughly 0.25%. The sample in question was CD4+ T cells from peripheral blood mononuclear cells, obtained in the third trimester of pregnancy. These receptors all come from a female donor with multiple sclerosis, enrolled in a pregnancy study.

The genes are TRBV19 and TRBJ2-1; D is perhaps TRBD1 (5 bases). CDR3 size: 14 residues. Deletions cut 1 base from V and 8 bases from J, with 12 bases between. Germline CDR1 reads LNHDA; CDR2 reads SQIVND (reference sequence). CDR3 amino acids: CASSIVGRADEQFF. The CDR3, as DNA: TGTGCCAGTAGTATAGTCGGCAGGGCGGATGAGCAGTTCTTC.

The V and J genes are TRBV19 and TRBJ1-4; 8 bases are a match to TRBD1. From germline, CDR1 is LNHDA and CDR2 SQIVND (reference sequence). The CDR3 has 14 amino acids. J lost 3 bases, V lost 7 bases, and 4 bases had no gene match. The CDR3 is CASKVGQANEKLFF. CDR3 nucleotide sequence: TGTGCCAGTAAGGTGGGACAGGCTAATGAAAAACTGTTTTTT.

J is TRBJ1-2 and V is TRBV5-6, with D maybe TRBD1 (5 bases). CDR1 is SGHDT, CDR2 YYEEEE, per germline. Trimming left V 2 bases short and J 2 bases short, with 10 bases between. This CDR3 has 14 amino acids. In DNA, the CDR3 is TGTGCCAGCAGCTTCACAGCAGGGAACTATGGCTACACCTTC. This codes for CASSFTAGNYGYTF.

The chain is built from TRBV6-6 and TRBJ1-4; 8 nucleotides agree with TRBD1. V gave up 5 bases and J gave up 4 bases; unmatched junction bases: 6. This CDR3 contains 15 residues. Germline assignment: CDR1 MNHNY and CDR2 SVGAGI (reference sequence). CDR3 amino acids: CASSPPGQVNEKLFF. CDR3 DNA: TGTGCCAGCAGTCCCCCGGGACAGGTTAATGAAAAACTGTTTTTT.

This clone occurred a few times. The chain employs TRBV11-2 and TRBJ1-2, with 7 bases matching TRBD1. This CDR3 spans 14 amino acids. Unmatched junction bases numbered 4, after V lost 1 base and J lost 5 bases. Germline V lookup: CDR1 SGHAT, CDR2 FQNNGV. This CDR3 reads CASSLGAGGYGYTF. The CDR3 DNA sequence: TGTGCCAGCAGCTTAGGTGCAGGGGGTTATGGCTACACCTTC.

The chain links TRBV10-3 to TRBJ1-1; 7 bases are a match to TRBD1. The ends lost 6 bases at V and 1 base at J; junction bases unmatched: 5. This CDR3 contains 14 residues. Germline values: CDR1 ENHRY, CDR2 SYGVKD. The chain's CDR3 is CAIRPGQRNTEAFF. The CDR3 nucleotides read TGTGCCATCAGACCGGGACAGAGGAACACTGAAGCTTTCTTT.

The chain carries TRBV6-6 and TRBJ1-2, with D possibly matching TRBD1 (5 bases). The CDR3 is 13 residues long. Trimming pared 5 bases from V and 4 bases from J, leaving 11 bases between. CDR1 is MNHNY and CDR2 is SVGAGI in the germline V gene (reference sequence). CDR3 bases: TGTGCCAGCAGTGCCGACAGTATCTATGGCTACACCTTC. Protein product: CASSADSIYGYTF.

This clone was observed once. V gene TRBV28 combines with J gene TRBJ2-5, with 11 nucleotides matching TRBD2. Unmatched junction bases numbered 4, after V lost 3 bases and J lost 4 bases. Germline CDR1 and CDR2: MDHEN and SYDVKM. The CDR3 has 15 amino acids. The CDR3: CASSFVAGGLETQYF. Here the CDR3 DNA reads TGTGCCAGCAGTTTCGTAGCGGGAGGGCTAGAGACCCAGTACTTC.